The source of this T cell receptor beta chain is a study of T cell responses to AZD1222 COVID-19 vaccine. Findings and limits, study-wide: Mostly white British, mostly female donors; authors suggested clonal diversity may be underestimated.

The table came from immunoSEQ multiplex PCR; TCRdb's copy has only in-frame clones and leaves some out. The sample consists of some 60,000 clones, roughly 82% of them appearing once. About this clone: Antigen specificity is unknown.

This TCR derives from an adult in good health. The sequenced sample was peripheral blood, obtained on day 0 of AZD1222 vaccination.

This chain's CDR3 is CASSNDRQDTQYF. The CDR3 nucleotides are TGTGCCAGTAGTAATGACCGACAGGATACGCAGTATTTT. This sequence joins TRBV19 and TRBJ2-3, with a weak D call TRBD1 (5 bases). The ends were cut back, 4 bases at V and 6 bases at J, with 11 bases in the middle. The germline CDR1 and CDR2 sequences are LNHDA and SQIVND (reference sequence). The CDR3 sequence is 13 residues long. Full variable domain (remainder filled in from reference TRBV19 and TRBJ2-3): DGGITQSPKYLFRKEGQNVTLSCEQNLNHDAMYWYRQDPGQGLRLIYYSQIVNDFQKGDIAEGYSVSREKKESFPLTVTSAQKNPTAFYLCASSNDRQDTQYFGPGTRLTVL.